The entry that follows covers one TCR beta chain sequence. CDR1 and CDR2 (germline): MGHRA, YSYEKL. V shed 1 base and J 5 bases; nucleotides not matched to a gene: 12. The CDR3 length is 17 residues. This specimen comes from a study of blood T cell repertoires in COVID-19. The overall study: Acute and convalescent COVID-19 samples came from the United States, Italy and Spain. PBMCs, B-cell-depleted T cells, or T cells provided the cDNA or gDNA that made up the material.

Authors' processing steps: Nucleated cell counts were estimated from reference gene primer amplification. The data were produced by immunoSEQ multiplex PCR, yet TCRdb's version contains in-frame clones alone and is incomplete. V, J and clone size are taken as reported in that table, and D and trimming were inferred from the DNA itself. The data show around 27,000 clones, around 83% seen once. The V and J genes are TRBV4-1 and TRBJ2-7; 9 positions agree with TRBD1. Material: peripheral blood. The receptor was derived from a man aged 65-85 years with active COVID-19. The CDR3 loop reads CASSQGTTGTGIHEQYF. The CDR3 nucleotides read TGCGCCAGCAGCCAAGGGACGACCGGGACAGGGATCCACGAGCAGTACTTC.